One sample yielded the 2 T cell receptor beta chains listed below, sequenced in a study of shared clonotypes between healthy human individuals. The method was immunoSEQ multiplex PCR; TCRdb's version includes in-frame clones alone and lacks a portion of them. Among about 980,000 clones listed, roughly 72% were seen once. The sample consisted of memory CD4+ T cells sorted from blood. The subset was: CD45RA-negative fraction. These receptors all come from a man between 18 and 35 years old in good health.

Written as DNA, the CDR3 is TGTGCCAGCGGCCTAACGACAGGGATATTCGGGGAGCAGTACTTC. Translation gives CASGLTTGIFGEQYF. V usage is TRBV28 and J usage is TRBJ2-7, with 7 bases that match TRBD1. Trimming removed 8 bases from V and 7 bases from J; junction bases left unmatched: 17. Germline V lookup: CDR1 MDHEN, CDR2 SYDVKM. This CDR3 is built from 15 residues.

The rearrangement links TRBV30 to TRBJ1-1; 7 bases match TRBD1. V was clipped by 1 base and J by 6 bases; unmatched bases: 11. This CDR3 is built from 15 residues. Germline V gene data show CDR1 as GTSNPN and CDR2 as SVGIG (reference sequence). The CDR3: CAWSAMTGKGAEAFF. As DNA, the CDR3 is TGTGCCTGGAGTGCGATGACAGGGAAAGGCGCTGAAGCTTTCTTT. Based on the CDR3 plus reference TRBV30 and TRBJ1-1, the full variable domain is SQTIHQWPATLVQPVGSPLSLECTVEGTSNPNLYWYRQAAGRGLQLLFYSVGIGQISSEVPQNLSASRPQDRQFILSSKKLLLSDSGFYLCAWSAMTGKGAEAFFGQGTRLTVV.